The next 5 T cell receptor beta chains were all read from a single sample in a study of T-cell memory formation after mild COVID-19. TCRdb re-called the 5' RACE reads with MiXCR, one entry per CDR3 protein. This repertoire shows about 270,000 distinct CDR3 sequences, 15% to 20% found once; its top ten account for more than 20%. Sequenced: PBMCs or a T cell subset sorted from them (not recorded which). The receptors originated from a young man who had mild COVID-19 (a few samples of this study predate the infection). Cell type and time point are not known.

The chain joins TRBV7-9 to TRBJ2-7, with 7 bases matching TRBD2. The germline CDR1 and CDR2 sequences are SEHNR and FQNEAQ (reference sequence). The length of the CDR3 is 13 residues. V lost 5 bases and J lost 4; bases outside the gene matches: 5. For the CDR3, the DNA is TGTGCCAGCAGCCCCCTGGGGGGGTACGAGCAGTACGTC. It codes for CASSPLGGYEQYV.

This clonotype has only a few counts. The chain recombines TRBV5-1 with TRBJ1-1; perhaps TRBD1 as D (5 bases). Trimming pared 4 bases from V and 2 bases from J, leaving 9 bases between. Germline V lookup: CDR1 SGHRS, CDR2 YFSETQ. This CDR3 has 13 residues. The chain's CDR3 is CASSQQENTEAFF. CDR3 sequence (DNA): TGCGCCAGCAGCCAACAGGAAAACACTGAAGCTTTCTTT.

The table lists this clonotype with a few counts. This rearrangement joins TRBV6-1 to TRBJ2-7, with 9 bases identical to TRBD1. The germline V gene has CDR1 MNHNS and CDR2 SASEGT. Unmatched junction bases numbered 9, after V lost 8 bases and J lost 4 bases. CDR3 length: 14 amino acids. The DNA of the CDR3 is TGTGCCAGCGGCGAGGACAGGGGTCGATACGAGCAGTACGTC. This gives the protein CASGEDRGRYEQYV.

The J gene is TRBJ1-1, the V gene TRBV7-3, with D unclear. The CDR3 covers 14 residues. V was cut by 0 bases and J by 2 bases, with 7 bases left in between. Per germline, CDR1 SGHTA and CDR2 FQGTGA. CDR3 nucleotide sequence: TGTGCCAGCAGCTTAACTCCGGGTAACACTGAAGCTTTCTTT. Amino acid sequence: CASSLTPGNTEAFF.

The gene calls are TRBV5-1 and TRBJ2-3; D is uncertain. The V gene lost 3 bases and the J gene lost 3 bases, with 14 bases spanning the gap. CDR3 length equals 15 residues. CDR1 and CDR2 (germline): SGHRS, YFSETQ. CDR3 protein: CASSSRTVGTDTQYF. The CDR3 nucleotides are TGCGCCAGCAGCTCAAGAACAGTAGGTACAGATACGCAGTATTTT.